This TCR beta chain was captured in a study of blood T cell repertoires in COVID-19. Overall study: COVID-19 samples collected from the United States, Italy and Spain covered acute and convalescent phases. The analysed material was cDNA or gDNA that came from T cells, B-cell-depleted T cells, or PBMCs.

The CDR3 extends over 15 amino acids. Germline CDR1 reads LNHDA; CDR2 reads SQIVND (reference sequence). The V gene end was trimmed by 0 bases and the J gene end by 9 bases; junction bases not matched to a gene: 5. Participants, about 18 to 100 years old, spanned approximately 25 US areas. As processed by the authors: Estimated nucleated cell counts came from reference gene primer amplification. Clones were sequenced by immunoSEQ multiplex PCR, and TCRdb holds only the in-frame ones, with some missing. Clone size and the V and J calls come from that table; the DNA yielded D and trimming. This sample has 200,000 to 300,000 clones, with approximately 89% found just once.

The J gene is TRBJ1-5, the V gene TRBV19; 10 bases are a match to TRBD1. The clonotype was recovered from a woman aged 30 to 39 with acute COVID-19. The sample comprised PBMCs or T cells enriched from blood (not recorded which). The CDR3 nucleotides read TGTGCCAGTAGTATAGACCGACAGGGGGCTCTGCCCCAGCATTTT. This gives the protein CASSIDRQGALPQHF.